The text below deals with one TCR beta chain. Its target is unknown. TCR beta libraries carry UMIs added by 5'RACE template switching. TCRdb processed the 5' RACE reads again and assigns one entry to each CDR3 protein, with no DNA. The sample holds some 120,000 distinct CDR3 sequences. The CDR3 covers 17 residues. Per the germline V gene, CDR1 is LGHDT and CDR2 is YNNKEL (reference sequence). This sample is part of a study of T cells expressing NK-cell markers. Broader study findings: For a handful of donors, these clonotypes were likewise the leading ones in the CD3+CD56-NKG2C+ fraction. Dominant NKG2C+ clonotype frequencies of about 1.0-8% of CD8+ T cells were measured in six or seven donors.

Sample: blood T cells: a sorted CD56 or NKG2C T cell subset, CD4+ or CD8+ T cells, or bulk PBMC T cells (not recorded which). V and J are TRBV3-1 and TRBJ2-1; there is no DNA to check the TCRdb D call of TRBD1. This receptor was identified in a woman between 18 and 69 years old in good health. CDR3 residues: CASSQDRGQDSYNEQFF.